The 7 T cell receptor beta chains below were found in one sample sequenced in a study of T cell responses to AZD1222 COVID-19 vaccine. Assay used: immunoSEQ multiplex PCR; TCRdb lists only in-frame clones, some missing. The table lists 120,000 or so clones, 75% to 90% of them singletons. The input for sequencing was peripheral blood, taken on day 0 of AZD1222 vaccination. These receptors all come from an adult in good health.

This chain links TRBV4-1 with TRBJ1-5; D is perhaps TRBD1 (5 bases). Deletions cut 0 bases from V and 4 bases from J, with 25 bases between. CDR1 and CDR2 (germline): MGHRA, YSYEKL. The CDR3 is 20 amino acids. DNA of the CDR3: TGCGCCAGCAGCCAAGATCCCTCGACCGTTGGGCCAGGGAGAAATCAGCCCCAGCATTTT. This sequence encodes CASSQDPSTVGPGRNQPQHF.

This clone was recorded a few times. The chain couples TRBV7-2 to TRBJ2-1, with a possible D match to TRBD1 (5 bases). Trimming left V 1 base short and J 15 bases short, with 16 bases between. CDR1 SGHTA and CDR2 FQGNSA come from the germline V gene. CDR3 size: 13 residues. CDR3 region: CASSLEGASRRFF. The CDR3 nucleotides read TGTGCCAGCAGCTTAGAAGGGGCCAGCCGCAGGTTCTTC.

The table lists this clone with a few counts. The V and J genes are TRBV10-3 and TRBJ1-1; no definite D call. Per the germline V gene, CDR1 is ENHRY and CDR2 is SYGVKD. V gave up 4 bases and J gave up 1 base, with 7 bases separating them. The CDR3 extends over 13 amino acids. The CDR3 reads CAISVRQNTEAFF. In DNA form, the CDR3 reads TGTGCCATCAGTGTGAGGCAGAACACTGAAGCTTTCTTT.

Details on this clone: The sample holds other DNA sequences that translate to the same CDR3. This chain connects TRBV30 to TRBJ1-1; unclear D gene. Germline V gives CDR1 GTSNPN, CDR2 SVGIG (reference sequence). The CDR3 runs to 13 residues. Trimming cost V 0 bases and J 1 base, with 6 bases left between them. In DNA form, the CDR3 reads TGTGCCTGGAGTGTACGTGGGAACACTGAAGCTTTCTTT. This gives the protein CAWSVRGNTEAFF.

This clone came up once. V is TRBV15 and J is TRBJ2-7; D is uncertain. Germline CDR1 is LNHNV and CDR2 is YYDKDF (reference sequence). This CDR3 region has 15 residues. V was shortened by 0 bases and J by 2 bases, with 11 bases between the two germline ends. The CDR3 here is CATSRDPGPTYEQYF. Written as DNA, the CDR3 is TGTGCCACCAGCAGAGATCCGGGTCCCACCTACGAGCAGTACTTC.

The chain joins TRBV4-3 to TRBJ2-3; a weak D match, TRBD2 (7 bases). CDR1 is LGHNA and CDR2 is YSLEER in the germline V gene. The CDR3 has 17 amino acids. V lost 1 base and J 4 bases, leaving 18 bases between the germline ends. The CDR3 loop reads CASSQGLGGGFADTQYF. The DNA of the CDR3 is TGCGCCAGCAGCCAAGGACTGGGGGGGGGCTTCGCAGATACGCAGTATTTT.

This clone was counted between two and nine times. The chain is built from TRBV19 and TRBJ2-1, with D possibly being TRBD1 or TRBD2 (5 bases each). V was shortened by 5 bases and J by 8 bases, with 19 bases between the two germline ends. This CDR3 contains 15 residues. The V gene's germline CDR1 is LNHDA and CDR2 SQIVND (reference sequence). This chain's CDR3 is CASSLIPGQADEQFF. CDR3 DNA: TGTGCCAGTAGTTTGATACCGGGGCAGGCCGATGAGCAGTTCTTC.